Each of the 5 T cell receptor beta chains below was sequenced from the same sample in a study of T cells in Graves' hyperthyroidism and ophthalmopathy. The CDR3 regions of TCR beta were amplified from RNA transcripts. A set of HTBI primers served as the primers for a first-round RT-PCR of the TCR CDR3. Each CDR3 protein is one row after TCRdb ran MiXCR on the multiplex PCR reads. The sample has around 300,000 distinct CDR3 sequences; roughly 13% are singletons. Sequenced material: blood. All receptors derive from a woman aged 40 to 50 with Graves' hyperthyroidism.

To note about this clonotype: A much bigger clone sits one base away, suggesting this may be a read error. The chain has TRBV6-1 and TRBJ2-2, with TRBD1 matching over 9 bases. Germline-derived CDR1 and CDR2 are MNHNS and SASEGT. This CDR3 contains 16 residues. V shed 6 bases and J 2 bases; nucleotides not matched to a gene: 7. CDR3: CASRDRDRANTGELFF. CDR3 coding DNA: TGTGCCAGCAGAGACCGGGACAGGGCTAACACCGGGGAGCTGTTTTTT.

This clonotype appeared many times. The chain joins TRBV10-3 to TRBJ2-7; weak D call: TRBD1 (5 bases). V gave up 10 bases and J gave up 0 bases, with 19 bases separating them. The germline CDR1 and CDR2 sequences are ENHRY and SYGVKD. This CDR3 is built from 15 residues. CDR3 DNA: TGTGCCACCCGCGTCGCAGGACAAAGCTCCTACGAGCAGTACTTC. It encodes CATRVAGQSSYEQYF.

This clonotype has at least ten counts. The chain combines TRBV7-2 with TRBJ2-5; D possibly corresponds to TRBD1 (5 bases). The germline gives CDR1 SGHTA, CDR2 FQGNSA. Trimming took off 2 bases at V and 5 bases at J, with 12 bases between the two ends. The CDR3 extends over 14 amino acids. DNA of the CDR3: TGTGCCAGCAGCTTAAACCAGGGCTATGAGACCCAGTACTTC. It yields the protein CASSLNQGYETQYF.

V usage is TRBV20-1 and J usage is TRBJ2-1; 7 positions match TRBD2. V trimming: 5 bases; J trimming: 3 bases; junction bases outside the gene matches: 10. The germline gives CDR1 DFQATT, CDR2 SNEGSKA (reference sequence). The CDR3 contains 15 residues. CDR3: CSAPGGSSGYNEQFF. CDR3 in DNA: TGCAGTGCTCCAGGAGGGTCTAGCGGCTACAATGAGCAGTTCTTC.

This clonotype was picked up a small number of times. One junction end disagrees with the germline gene, perhaps due to a read error. The CDR3 region is CSIEGNYYGYTF. The CDR3 bases are TGCAGCATTGAGGGAAACTACTATGGCTACACCTTC. The rearrangement joins TRBV29-1 to TRBJ1-2; no reliable D call. The CDR3 spans 12 residues. Per germline, CDR1 SQVTM and CDR2 ANQGSEA.